The rows below give T cell receptor beta chains drawn from one sample of a study of cytomegalovirus exposure and HLA in healthy donors. Method: immunoSEQ multiplex PCR; TCRdb's copy keeps in-frame clones and lacks some. The profile shows under 150,000 clones, over 8% of them singletons. The sequenced material came from PBMCs. These receptor sequences come from a male donor in good health and CMV-seronegative. CDR3s include the opening cysteine and the closing phenylalanine or tryptophan. D genes are given only for firm matches. A clone size is listed for some rows: how often the clone was seen (once, few, many), or a class if it is expanded.

clone size	V gene	D gene	J gene	CDR3 protein	CDR3 DNA
few	TRBV4-3	TRBD1	TRBJ1-6	CASSQWTGGSPLHF	TGCGCCAGCAGCCAATGGACAGGAGGTTCACCCCTCCACTTT
-	TRBV28	-	TRBJ1-4	CATGILREKLFF	TGTGCCACCGGGATACTAAGGGAAAAACTGTTTTTT
few	TRBV19	TRBD1	TRBJ1-2	CASSIWGQGARYTF	TGTGCCAGTAGTATATGGGGACAGGGGGCTCGCTACACCTTC
few	TRBV18	-	TRBJ1-5	CASSPADSNQPQHF	TGTGCCAGCTCACCAGCAGATAGCAATCAGCCCCAGCATTTT
few	TRBV5-1	-	TRBJ1-4	CASSLEGGGEKLFF	TGCGCCAGCAGCCTCGAGGGTGGCGGTGAAAAACTGTTTTTT
few	TRBV10-3	-	TRBJ1-2	CAIKAGVFSNYGYTF	TGTGCCATCAAGGCAGGGGTCTTTTCTAACTATGGCTACACCTTC
-	TRBV20-1	-	TRBJ1-2	CSTPQGNGYTF	TGCAGCACACCGCAGGGGAATGGCTACACCTTC
-	TRBV5-6	-	TRBJ2-4	CASSLDRAPKNIQYF	TGTGCCAGCAGCTTGGACAGGGCCCCAAAAAACATTCAGTACTTC
-	TRBV7-9	TRBD1	TRBJ1-1	CASSWTGGYTEAFF	TGTGCCAGCAGCTGGACAGGGGGCTACACTGAAGCTTTCTTT
many	TRBV7-9	-	TRBJ2-1	CASSLLYNEQFF	TGTGCCAGCAGCTTGCTATACAATGAGCAGTTCTTC
-	TRBV10-3	-	TRBJ2-5	CAISGTKQETQYF	TGTGCCATCAGTGGGACAAAACAAGAGACCCAGTACTTC
few	TRBV6-1	-	TRBJ1-3	CASGELGTGNTIYF	TGTGCCAGCGGGGAGCTTGGAACTGGAAACACCATATATTTT
-	TRBV4-3	TRBD1	TRBJ2-6	CASSQSLSTGVSGANVLTF	TGCGCCAGCAGCCAATCGCTTTCGACAGGGGTCTCTGGGGCCAACGTCCTGACTTTC
-	TRBV6-1	-	TRBJ2-7	CASSTGTDARGQYF	TGTGCCAGCAGTACCGGGACGGATGCCAGGGGGCAGTACTTC
-	TRBV14	-	TRBJ1-1	CASSQDRRRAFF	TGTGCCAGCAGCCAAGATAGGAGACGGGCTTTCTTT
few	TRBV27	-	TRBJ2-7	CATQSGNSYEQYF	TGTGCCACCCAATCAGGGAACTCCTACGAGCAGTACTTC
few	TRBV11-2	TRBD1	TRBJ1-1	CASSLDVQGQGVAFF	TGTGCCAGCAGCTTAGATGTCCAGGGACAGGGTGTTGCTTTCTTT
-	TRBV27	TRBD1	TRBJ2-7	CASSTTGELEQYF	TGTGCCAGCAGTACCACAGGGGAACTGGAGCAGTACTTC
-	TRBV6-5	-	TRBJ2-7	CASSYGATPSYEQYF	TGTGCCAGCAGTTACGGGGCTACCCCCTCCTACGAGCAGTACTTC
-	TRBV30	-	TRBJ1-3	CAWTGLGNTIYF	TGTGCCTGGACCGGGTTAGGAAACACCATATATTTT
-	TRBV28	-	TRBJ2-7	CASSPRGGRNEQYF	TGTGCCAGCAGCCCAAGGGGGGGTAGGAACGAGCAGTACTTC
-	TRBV29-1	TRBD2	TRBJ2-3	CSGALADSTDTQYF	TGCAGCGGGGCCCTAGCGGACTCCACAGATACGCAGTATTTT
-	TRBV7-2	-	TRBJ2-7	CASKQRREYEQYF	TGTGCCAGCAAACAGAGACGGGAATACGAGCAGTACTTC